What follows describes a single T cell receptor beta chain. The data are from a study of blood T cell repertoires in COVID-19. Germline V gene lookup returns CDR1 MNHNY and CDR2 SVGAGI (reference sequence). There are 14 residues in the CDR3. The ends were cut back, 8 bases at V and 3 bases at J, with 16 bases in the middle. Profiled with immunoSEQ multiplex PCR; TCRdb holds only in-frame clones, not every one. The table lists about 190,000 clones, nearly 90% of them singletons. What was sequenced was peripheral blood. This receptor was obtained from a man between 50 and 59 years old with acute or convalescent COVID-19. V and J are TRBV6-6 and TRBJ1-1; D call uncertain. CDR3 nucleotide sequence: TGTGCCAGCCGAAATCCTGGGAGGGACACTGAAGCTTTCTTT. Its protein product is CASRNPGRDTEAFF.